This T cell receptor beta chain was recovered during a study of cytomegalovirus exposure and HLA in healthy donors. In the study overall: Some 180 million T cells yielded 117 million unique TCR beta sequences in earlier analysis. Study-level results: TRBV6-2, TRBV6-3 and some other V segments were unresolvable in 87-base-pair reads. CMV serostatus was the only recorded immune exposure for donors.

As to this clone: Its antigen is as yet unknown.

The PCR had 60 Vbeta and 13 Jbeta primers. Profiling relied on immunoSEQ multiplex PCR, and the TCRdb table lists in-frame clones only, not all of them. The table includes tens of thousands of clones, roughly three quarters detected once. The V gene end was trimmed by 4 bases and the J gene end by 1 base; junction bases not matched to a gene: 7. Germline CDR1 and CDR2: SGDLS and YYNGEE. This CDR3 has 16 residues. The TCR comes from a woman aged 40 to 49 in good health and CMV-seronegative. The sample comprised PBMCs. The chain links TRBV9 to TRBJ2-1; 8 bases are shared with TRBD2. The CDR3 reads CASSNVAGQSYNEQFF. CDR3 DNA: TGTGCCAGCAGCAACGTAGCGGGGCAATCCTACAATGAGCAGTTCTTC.